A single sample gave rise to the 26 T cell receptor beta chains below, sequenced in a study of patients and donors after allogeneic stem cell transplantation. TCRdb re-called the RT-PCR reads through MiXCR, storing one row per CDR3 protein. The sample contains roughly 180,000 distinct CDR3 sequences, 41% of which appear only once. The sequencing input was blood, either unsorted or a sorted T cell fraction (not recorded which). These TCRs come from a human donor who was either an allogeneic HSCT recipient or a stem cell or donor lymphocyte infusion donor (not recorded which). It is not recorded whose cells these are; they may come from a transplant donor.

In this sample, this clonotype turned up a few times. This sequence joins TRBV7-8 and TRBJ1-2, with TRBD1 matching over 7 bases. Germline lookup yields CDR1 SGHVS and CDR2 FQNEAQ. Germline trimming cut 5 bases from V and 3 bases from J; bases unmatched to any gene: 9. The CDR3 extends over 15 amino acids. DNA of the CDR3: TGTGCCAGCAGCCCCCGACAGGGTAGAGACTATGGCTACACCTTC. Amino acids: CASSPRQGRDYGYTF. The complete variable domain, with remaining parts taken from reference TRBV7-8 and TRBJ1-2, reads GAGVSQSPRYKVAKRGQDVALRCDPISGHVSLFWYQQALGQGPEFLTYFQNEAQLDKSGLPSDRFFAERPEGSVSTLKIQRTQQEDSAVYLCASSPRQGRDYGYTFGSGTRLTVV.

This clonotype was counted only a few times. The chain combines TRBV4-3 with TRBJ2-7; D is undetermined. The CDR3 loop spans 13 amino acids. Germline CDR1 and CDR2: LGHNA and YSLEER. Trimming stripped 2 bases from V and 4 bases from J, with 9 bases between. CDR3 sequence (DNA): TGCGCCAGCAGCCAAACCCAAGATTACGAGCAGTACTTC. As protein: CASSQTQDYEQYF.

J is TRBJ2-7 and V is TRBV6-5, with 7 bases that match TRBD1. CDR1 is MNHEY, CDR2 SVGAGI, per germline. J lost 2 bases, V lost 5 bases, and 6 bases had no gene match. CDR3 length equals 14 residues. For the CDR3, the DNA is TGTGCCAGCAGTACCCACAGGGGTCCCTACGAGCAGTACTTC. Translated, it gives CASSTHRGPYEQYF.

In its sample, this clonotype was seen a few times. The chain is built from TRBV4-3 and TRBJ1-2; D gene ambiguous. The CDR3 has 15 residues. Germline values: CDR1 LGHNA, CDR2 YSLEER. Deletions cut 0 bases from V and 4 bases from J, with 12 bases between. In DNA form, the CDR3 reads TGCGCCAGCAGCCAAGATTCGGCGGGCGGCTATGGCTACACCTTC. As protein: CASSQDSAGGYGYTF.

The CDR3 sequence: CSASAPTGTNTEAFF. The DNA of the CDR3 is TGCAGTGCTAGCGCCCCGACAGGTACTAACACTGAAGCTTTCTTT. J is TRBJ1-1 and V is TRBV20-1; D might be TRBD1 (6 bases). Trimming pared 3 bases from V and 2 bases from J, leaving 16 bases between. This CDR3 contains 15 residues. Germline V gene lookup returns CDR1 DFQATT and CDR2 SNEGSKA (reference sequence).

The chain combines TRBV6-2 or TRBV6-3 with TRBJ1-1; the D is unclear. Germline V CDR1 and CDR2: MNHEY, SVGEGT. The CDR3 contains 13 residues. Trimming removed 6 bases from V and 7 bases from J, with 15 bases in between. CDR3: CASRSLGMLEAFF. The CDR3 coding sequence is TGTGCCAGCAGATCTTTGGGGATGCTTGAAGCTTTCTTT.

V gene TRBV6-5 combines with J gene TRBJ2-7; D not resolved. V was clipped by 0 bases and J by 0 bases, with 18 bases between them. The CDR3 is 18 residues long. Germline V lookup: CDR1 MNHEY, CDR2 SVGAGI. CDR3 sequence (DNA): TGTGCCAGCAGTTACTCGGGGTCCGAAGGCTACGTCTCCTACGAGCAGTACTTC. Its translation: CASSYSGSEGYVSYEQYF.

The chain links TRBV28 to TRBJ1-1; D not certain. Germline V CDR1 and CDR2: MDHEN, SYDVKM. V was pared by 5 bases and J by 0 bases, with 7 bases between. CDR3 length equals 13 residues. CDR3 coding DNA: TGTGCCAGCAGTGAGGATGTGAACACTGAAGCTTTCTTT. This sequence encodes CASSEDVNTEAFF.

The V call is TRBV6-2 or TRBV6-3, the J call TRBJ2-7; 10 positions agree with TRBD2. The J segment lost 0 bases and the V segment lost 6 bases, leaving 17 bases of the junction unmatched. CDR1 and CDR2 from the germline V gene are MNHEY and SVGEGT. The CDR3 is made up of 19 amino acids. The CDR3 spells CASRGTSVLSPRSSYEQYF. The CDR3 bases are TGTGCCAGCAGAGGGACTAGCGTTCTGTCTCCGAGAAGCTCCTACGAGCAGTACTTC.

This clonotype turned up a few times. V gene TRBV15 combines with J gene TRBJ1-5; tentative D call: TRBD1 (5 bases). Germline assignment: CDR1 LNHNV and CDR2 YYDKDF (reference sequence). The CDR3 runs 14 residues. V was pared by 1 base and J by 3 bases, with 7 bases between. The CDR3 DNA reads as TGTGCCACCAGCAGAGGACAGCTCAATCAGCCCCAGCATTTT. Translated: CATSRGQLNQPQHF. The full variable domain, with the rest looked up from reference TRBV15 and TRBJ1-5, is DAMVIQNPRYQVTQFGKPVTLSCSQTLNHNVMYWYQQKSSQAPKLLFHYYDKDFNNEADTPDNFQSRRPNTSFCFLDIRSPGLGDTAMYLCATSRGQLNQPQHFGDGTRLSIL.

The chain uses TRBV7-8 and TRBJ1-2, with no clear D. The CDR3 runs to 15 residues. Germline assignment: CDR1 SGHVS and CDR2 FQNEAQ. Between the trimmed V and J ends, which lost 5 bases and 1 base, there was a span of 14 bases. The CDR3 here is CASSLDTTLNYGYTF. DNA for the CDR3: TGTGCCAGCAGCCTTGACACCACCCTTAACTATGGCTACACCTTC. Complete variable domain (other parts from reference TRBV7-8 and TRBJ1-2): GAGVSQSPRYKVAKRGQDVALRCDPISGHVSLFWYQQALGQGPEFLTYFQNEAQLDKSGLPSDRFFAERPEGSVSTLKIQRTQQEDSAVYLCASSLDTTLNYGYTFGSGTRLTVV.

CDR3 sequence reads: CASSLQERDSPLHF. The CDR3 region has the DNA TGTGCCAGCAGTTTGCAGGAAAGGGATTCACCCCTCCACTTT. V is TRBV28 and J is TRBJ1-6; no definite D call. Germline CDR1 and CDR2: MDHEN and SYDVKM. This CDR3 is 14 amino acids long. V shed 3 bases and J shed 8 bases, with 11 bases lying between them.

This sequence joins TRBV12-3 or TRBV12-4 and TRBJ2-1, with D perhaps TRBD2 (5 bases). The CDR3 has 17 residues. Trimming removed 2 bases at V and 5 bases at J, with 19 bases between. The CDR3 nucleotides read TGTGCCAGCAGTTTATACCGGACTGCTTATCGGCACAATGAGCAGTTCTTC. Residues: CASSLYRTAYRHNEQFF.

This clonotype has only a few counts. The chain has TRBV5-1 and TRBJ1-1, with D possibly matching TRBD1 (6 bases). The CDR3 totals 16 residues. Trimming took off 6 bases at V and 2 bases at J, with 20 bases between the two ends. Germline V gene sequence: CDR1 SGHRS, CDR2 YFSETQ. This CDR3 reads CASKGDFDGTNTEAFF. In DNA form, the CDR3 reads TGCGCCAGCAAGGGGGATTTCGACGGTACCAACACTGAAGCTTTCTTT.

This chain joins TRBV15 and TRBJ1-5, with D tentatively TRBD1 (6 bases). This CDR3 has 15 amino acids. Trimming pared 5 bases from V and 0 bases from J, leaving 11 bases between. Germline CDR1 reads LNHNV; CDR2 reads YYDKDF (reference sequence). CDR3 amino acids: CATSLYRASNQPQHF. In nucleotides, the CDR3 is TGTGCCACCAGCTTGTACAGGGCTAGCAATCAGCCCCAGCATTTT.

J is TRBJ1-1 and V is TRBV24-1; weak D call: TRBD1 (5 bases). V was clipped by 4 bases and J by 6 bases, with 14 bases between them. The CDR3 is 14 amino acids. Germline CDR1 and CDR2: KGHDR and SFDVKD. This CDR3 reads CATSDSGLFAEAFF. The CDR3 DNA reads as TGTGCCACCAGTGACTCAGGGTTATTCGCTGAAGCTTTCTTT.

A few counts support this clonotype. V and J are TRBV4-1 and TRBJ2-7; perhaps TRBD1 as D (5 bases). Germline lookup yields CDR1 MGHRA and CDR2 YSYEKL. The CDR3 totals 15 residues. The V end lost 0 bases, the J end lost 3 bases, and 12 bases lay between the germline ends. CDR3 coding DNA: TGCGCCAGCAGCCAAGATGAAGGGGAACTCTACGAGCAGTACTTC. Translating it yields CASSQDEGELYEQYF.

The chain employs TRBV10-2 and TRBJ2-7; 7 nucleotides agree with TRBD1. Unmatched junction bases numbered 21, after V lost 3 bases and J lost 7 bases. Germline V CDR1 and CDR2: WSHSY, SAAADI. The CDR3 is made up of 18 amino acids. DNA for the CDR3: TGCGCCAGCAGTGATGCTTCCTCCGACAGGGCCCCGTCTGGGGAGCAGTACTTC. It encodes CASSDASSDRAPSGEQYF.

The chain couples TRBV15 to TRBJ1-5; D gene unclear. This CDR3 spans 13 amino acids. Germline V gene data show CDR1 as LNHNV and CDR2 as YYDKDF (reference sequence). The ends were cut back, 5 bases at V and 1 base at J, with 6 bases in the middle. DNA of the CDR3: TGTGCCACCAGCCTCACAAGCAATCAGCCCCAGCATTTT. Translated: CATSLTSNQPQHF.

This clonotype has ten or more counts. The rearrangement joins TRBV29-1 to TRBJ1-1, with D hard to call. V was trimmed by 4 bases and J by 0 bases, leaving 6 bases between them. The length of the CDR3 is 12 residues. The germline V gene has CDR1 SQVTM and CDR2 ANQGSEA. CDR3 amino acids: CSVVPLNTEAFF. The CDR3, as DNA: TGCAGCGTTGTGCCACTGAACACTGAAGCTTTCTTT.

This chain connects TRBV7-2 to TRBJ2-1; 9 bases match TRBD2. V shed 3 bases and J 1 base; nucleotides not matched to a gene: 7. The CDR3 has 17 residues. Germline loops: CDR1 SGHTA, CDR2 FQGNSA. The CDR3 protein is CASSFQAGGGSYNEQFF. DNA for the CDR3: TGTGCCAGCAGCTTTCAAGCGGGAGGTGGGTCCTACAATGAGCAGTTCTTC.

The rearrangement joins TRBV4-2 to TRBJ1-1, with D hard to call. The germline V gene has CDR1 LGHNA and CDR2 YNFKEQ. V dropped 0 bases and J dropped 1 base, with 9 bases sitting between them. This CDR3 is 15 amino acids long. The CDR3 coding sequence is TGTGCCAGCAGCCAAGAGGAGGGATCGAACACTGAAGCTTTCTTT. It is translated as CASSQEEGSNTEAFF.

This chain joins TRBV6-2 or TRBV6-3 and TRBJ1-2; maybe TRBD1 (6 bases). The CDR3 contains 15 residues. With 5 bases removed from V and 1 base from J, the gap between germline ends came to 14 bases. Germline V CDR1 and CDR2: MNHEY, SVGEGT. For the CDR3, the DNA is TGTGCCAGCAGTCCGCCTAGGACAGTTAACTATGGCTACACCTTC. The encoded protein is CASSPPRTVNYGYTF.

The chain joins TRBV5-1 to TRBJ2-1; 10 nucleotides align to TRBD2. The length of the CDR3 is 18 residues. CDR1 SGHRS and CDR2 YFSETQ come from the germline V gene. The ends lost 0 bases at V and 3 bases at J; junction bases unmatched: 9. DNA of the CDR3: TGCGCCAGCAGCTTGGCCCACTTGACTAGCGGGTTCTACAATGAGCAGTTCTTC. It encodes CASSLAHLTSGFYNEQFF.

This clonotype was observed a handful of times. The rearrangement uses TRBV7-9 and TRBJ1-4; 7 nucleotides align to TRBD1. Germline CDR1 is SEHNR and CDR2 is FQNEAQ (reference sequence). CDR3 length equals 13 residues. The trim removed 8 bases at V and 4 bases at J, leaving 4 bases unmatched. CDR3 amino acids: CASHRGYNEKLFF. The CDR3 nucleotides read TGTGCCAGCCACAGGGGTTATAATGAAAAACTGTTTTTT.

V usage is TRBV28 and J usage is TRBJ1-1, with 7 bases lining up with TRBD1. There are 13 residues in the CDR3. The germline CDR1 and CDR2 sequences are MDHEN and SYDVKM. V shed 10 bases, J shed 7 bases, and the junction held 12 bases outside the gene matches. The CDR3 reads CATLTGRQGEAFF. CDR3 coding DNA: TGTGCCACCCTGACAGGGAGGCAGGGTGAAGCTTTCTTT.